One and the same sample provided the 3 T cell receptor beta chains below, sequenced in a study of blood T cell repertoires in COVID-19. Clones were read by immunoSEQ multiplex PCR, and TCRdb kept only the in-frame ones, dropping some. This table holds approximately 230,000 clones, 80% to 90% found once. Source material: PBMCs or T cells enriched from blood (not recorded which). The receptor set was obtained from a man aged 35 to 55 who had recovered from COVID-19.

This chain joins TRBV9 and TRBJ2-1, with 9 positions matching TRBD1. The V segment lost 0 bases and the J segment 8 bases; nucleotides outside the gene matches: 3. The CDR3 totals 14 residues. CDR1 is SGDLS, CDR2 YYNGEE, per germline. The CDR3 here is CASSVGTGAHEQFF. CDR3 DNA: TGTGCCAGCAGCGTAGGGACAGGGGCCCATGAGCAGTTCTTC.

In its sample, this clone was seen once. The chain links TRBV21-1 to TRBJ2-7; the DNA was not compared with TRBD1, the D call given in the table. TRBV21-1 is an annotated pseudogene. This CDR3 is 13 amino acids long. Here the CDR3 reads CASRDRERYEQYF. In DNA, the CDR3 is TGTGCCAGCAGGGACAGGGAACGCTACGAGCAGTACTTC.

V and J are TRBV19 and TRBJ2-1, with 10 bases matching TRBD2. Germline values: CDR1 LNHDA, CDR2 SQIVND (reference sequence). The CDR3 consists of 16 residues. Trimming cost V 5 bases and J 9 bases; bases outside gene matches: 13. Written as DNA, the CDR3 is TGTGCCAGTAGTTCTTGGGGGACTAGCGCGTTAGGTGAGCAGTTCTTC. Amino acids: CASSSWGTSALGEQFF.